The sample holds many counts of the clone carrying this T cell receptor (beta chain). The antigen is undetermined. This CDR3 is 11 amino acids long. CDR1 SGDLS and CDR2 YYNGEE come from the germline V gene. V was trimmed by 3 bases and J by 5 bases, leaving 5 bases between them. The data are from a study of human T cells and chemical hapten exposure. Overall study findings and caveats: DPC sensitization produced no change in TCRs with frequency above 1 in 1000.

Noted time point: pre-sensitization, week 0. The sample's treatment: therapeutic diphenylcyclopropenone sensitization with weekly scalp DPC. TCRdb re-called the RACE reads through MiXCR, storing one row per CDR3 protein. The sample holds approximately 260,000 distinct CDR3 sequences, around 7.7% seen once. This chain connects TRBV9 to TRBJ1-2; D unresolved. The receptor was derived from a man aged 18 to 30 with alopecia areata. Some clones in this sample may be carry-over from other donors' samples. The specimen comprised whole blood, sampled in connection with sensitization to the hapten diphenylcyclopropenone (DPC). CDR3 in DNA: TGTGCCAGCAGCGACACGTATGGCTACACCTTC. This translates into CASSDTYGYTF.